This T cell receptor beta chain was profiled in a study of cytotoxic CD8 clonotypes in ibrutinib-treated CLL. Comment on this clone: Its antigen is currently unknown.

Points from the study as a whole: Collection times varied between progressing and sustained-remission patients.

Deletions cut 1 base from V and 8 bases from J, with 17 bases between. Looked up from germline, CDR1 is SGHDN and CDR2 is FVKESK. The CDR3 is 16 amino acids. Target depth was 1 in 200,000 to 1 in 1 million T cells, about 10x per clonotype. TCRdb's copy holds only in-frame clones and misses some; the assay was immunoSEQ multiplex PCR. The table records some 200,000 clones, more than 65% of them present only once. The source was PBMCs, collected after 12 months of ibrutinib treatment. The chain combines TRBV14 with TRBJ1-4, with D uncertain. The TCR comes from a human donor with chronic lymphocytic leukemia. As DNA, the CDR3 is TGTGCCAGCAGCCAAGTTGGCAGTCCCGGTCGCGAAAAACTGTTTTTT. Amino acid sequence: CASSQVGSPGREKLFF.